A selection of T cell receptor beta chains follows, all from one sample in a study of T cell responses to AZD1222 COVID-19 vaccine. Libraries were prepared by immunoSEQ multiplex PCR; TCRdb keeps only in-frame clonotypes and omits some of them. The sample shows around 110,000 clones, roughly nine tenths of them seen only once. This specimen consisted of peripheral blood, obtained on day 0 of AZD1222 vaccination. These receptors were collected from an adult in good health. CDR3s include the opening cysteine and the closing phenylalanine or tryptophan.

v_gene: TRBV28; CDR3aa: CASVKASGTYNEQFF
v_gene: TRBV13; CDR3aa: CASSPELDGRVRGELFF
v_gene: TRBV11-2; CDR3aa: CASSLDLGTVGHEQFF
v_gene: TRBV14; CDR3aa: CASREGQPNTGELFF
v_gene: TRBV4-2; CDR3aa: CASSYTGSTDTQYF
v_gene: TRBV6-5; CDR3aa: CASRRTRLVFDEQFF
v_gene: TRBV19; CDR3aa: CASSGWNSRDRGISNYGYTF
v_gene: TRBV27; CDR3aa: CASSFRVSYEQYF
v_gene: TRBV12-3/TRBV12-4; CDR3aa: CASSLFSGNTIYF
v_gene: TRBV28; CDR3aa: CARHGQGRGETQYF
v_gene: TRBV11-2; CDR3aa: CASSLTGNNQPQHF
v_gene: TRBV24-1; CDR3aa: CATSESGTGLKTQYF
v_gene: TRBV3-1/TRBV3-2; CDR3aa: CASSQEAWGRATNEKLFF
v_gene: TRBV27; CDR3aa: CASSARQAMGYGYTF
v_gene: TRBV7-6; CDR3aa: CASSSLAGAPNEQFF
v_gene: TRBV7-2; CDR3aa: CASSVGLAGASGEQYF
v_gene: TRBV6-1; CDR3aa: CASSEIGGRDGYTF
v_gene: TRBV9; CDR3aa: CASSVAWRTEAFF
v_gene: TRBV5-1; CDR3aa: CASSLLLQGVDTEAFF
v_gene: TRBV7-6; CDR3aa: CASSSDVLFTGELFF
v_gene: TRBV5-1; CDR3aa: CASSLRLAGVGDTQYF
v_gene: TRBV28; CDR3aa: CATPDSYSYNEQFF
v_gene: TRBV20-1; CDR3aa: CSARSWETQYF
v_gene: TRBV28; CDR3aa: CASSFPNQPQHF
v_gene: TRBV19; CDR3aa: CASSPKGQGNLSPLHF
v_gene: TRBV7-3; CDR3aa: CASSPTSGSGDEQFF
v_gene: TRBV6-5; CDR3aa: CASSNRDSSYEQYF
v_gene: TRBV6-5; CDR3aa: CASSFQDTNTGELFF
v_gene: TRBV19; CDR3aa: CASSRYRDSHKTGAFF
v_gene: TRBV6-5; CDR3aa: CASLTDLGNTIYF
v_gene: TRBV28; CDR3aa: CASRPGQNTEAFF
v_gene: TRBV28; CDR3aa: CASSRQGVYGYTF
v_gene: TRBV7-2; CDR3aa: CASSFTGLNTEAFF
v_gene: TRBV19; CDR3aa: CASSIDLVTVYPQHF
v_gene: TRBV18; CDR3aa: CASSPPGSLKGYTF
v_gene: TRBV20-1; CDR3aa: CSASLRGLSNQPQHF
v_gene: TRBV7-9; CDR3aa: CASSPSGNTIYF
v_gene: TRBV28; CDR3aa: CASSFPLGINYGYTF
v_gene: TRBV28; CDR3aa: CASTAGQGSVYPQHF
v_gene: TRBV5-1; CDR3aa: CASSLVPAPHEQFF
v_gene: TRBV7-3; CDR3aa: CASTETPLRSGKGTQYF
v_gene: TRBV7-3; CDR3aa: CASSRQGARETQYF